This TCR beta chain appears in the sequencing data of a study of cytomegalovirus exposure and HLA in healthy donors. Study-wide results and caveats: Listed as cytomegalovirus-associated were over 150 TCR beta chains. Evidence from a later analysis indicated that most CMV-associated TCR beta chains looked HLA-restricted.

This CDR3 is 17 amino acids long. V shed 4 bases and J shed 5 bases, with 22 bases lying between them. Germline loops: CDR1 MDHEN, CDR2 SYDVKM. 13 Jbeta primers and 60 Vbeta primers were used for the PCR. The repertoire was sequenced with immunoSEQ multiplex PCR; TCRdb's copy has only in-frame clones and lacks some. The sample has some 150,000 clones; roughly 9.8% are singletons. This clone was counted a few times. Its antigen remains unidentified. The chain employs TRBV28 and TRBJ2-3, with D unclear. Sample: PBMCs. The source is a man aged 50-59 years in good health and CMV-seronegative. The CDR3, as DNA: TGTGCCAGCAGTTCTCCCCTGGGCTGGGCCTCTGGAGATACGCAGTATTTT. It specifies CASSSPLGWASGDTQYF.